This T cell receptor beta chain was sequenced during a study of T cell repertoires in cytomegalovirus infection (dated by TCRdb to about 2019). For the wider study: Recently identified HLA-C-restricted CMV epitopes, whose presentation resists viral immunomodulation, were targeted by peptide stimulations together with well-studied HLA-B-restricted epitopes. The HLA type of each donor mattered for the analysis, because public TCR beta signatures pointed to carriage of CMV infection along with the matching HLA type.

A word on this clonotype: The target of this receptor is not known. The input lacks base qualities; no much larger clone sits a single base away.

Findings and caveats that apply to the study as a whole: In both this cohort and an independent cohort of 350 to 400 donors, the cumulative frequency of public TCR beta family members distinguished carriers of CMV infection plus the relevant HLA type. The ex vivo response was dominated by HLA-C-restricted CMV-specific TCR beta clonotypes, which also provided the single most frequent clonotype in two of eight donors.

The sample was run on an Illumina HiSeq 1500. TCRdb's own reprocessing of the public reads used fastp at Q25 and MiXCR and kept productive beta chains. CDR3 protein sequences are deduplicated, and each keeps its most common genes and DNA. The sample has roughly 700,000 distinct CDR3 sequences on record, around 30% of them singletons. Around a sixth of the sample goes to the ten largest clones. Taken with the paper, the label for treatment or condition translates to: in vitro stimulation with specific CMV peptide epitopes to enrich CMV-specific T cells. Sequencing used cultured PBMCs, obtained from culture after CMV antigen stimulation. This receptor was obtained from a human donor in good health (CMV status not recorded). Some clones in this sample may be carry-over from other donors' samples.

The CDR3 in this case is CASSIDRTGWVTGELFF. The DNA sequence follows: TGTGCCAGTAGTATAGACCGGACAGGGTGGGTCACCGGGGAGCTGTTTTTT. The chain employs TRBV19 and TRBJ2-2; TRBD1 agrees with 8 junctional bases. V has 0 bases trimmed and J has 4 bases trimmed; junction bases matching no gene number 7. The CDR3 holds 17 amino acids from the cysteine to the phenylalanine. The kept DNA is CDR3 alone, 51 bases in frame from the first base. The germline V gene encodes CDR1 LNHDA and CDR2 SQIVND (reference sequence).